Only one count was recorded for the clone carrying this TCR beta chain. Its antigen remains unidentified. Clones were read by immunoSEQ multiplex PCR, and TCRdb kept only the in-frame ones, dropping some. The sample contains around 72,000 clones, 90% to 95% of which appear only once. The data were taken from a study of OX40 agonist ivuxolimab in advanced cancers. Background on the study: Each patient was given ivuxolimab into a vein every 2 weeks, at 0.01 to 10 mg/kg. Hepatocellular carcinoma, melanoma, renal cell or head and neck cancer occurred in dose-escalation patients. Regarding the study as a whole: The antigens recognized by the expanded peripheral T cells, that is their antigen specificity, were not determined.

Samples of blood were obtained at baseline, on cycle 4 day 1, and on cycle 7 day 1. The CDR3 has 15 amino acids. Germline V gene data show CDR1 as SGHRS and CDR2 as YFSETQ. The V and J ends lost 2 bases and 4 bases, in that order; junction bases with no gene match: 4. The receptor was isolated from an adult with an advanced solid tumor such as melanoma, head and neck, liver or kidney cancer. The sample consisted of CD4+ or CD8+ T cells sorted from blood, taken in a trial of the OX40 agonist ivuxolimab. The chain carries TRBV5-1 and TRBJ2-2, with TRBD1 identical over 8 bases. This chain's CDR3 is CASSLGQGGTGELFF. The CDR3 DNA is TGCGCCAGCAGCTTAGGACAGGGTGGCACCGGGGAGCTGTTTTTT. Looking up the rest from reference TRBV5-1 and TRBJ2-2 gives the full variable domain: KAGVTQTPRYLIKTRGQQVTLSCSPISGHRSVSWYQQTPGQGLQFLFEYFSETQRNKGNFPGRFSGRQFSNSRSEMNVSTLELGDSALYLCASSLGQGGTGELFFGEGSRLTVL.